This T cell receptor beta chain was captured by sequencing in a study of T-cell reconstitution after alpha-beta-depleted transplantation in children. General study results and limits: Surviving recipient T cells and thymic progenitors underlay high day-60 TCRbeta diversity in some patients. Counts and diversity of T cells one year after transplant came mostly from newly produced T cells.

The TCRbeta library incorporated unique molecular identifiers. A single record per CDR3 protein comes from TCRdb applying MiXCR to the PCR reads. The sample has approximately 220,000 distinct CDR3 sequences; roughly a sixth are singletons. This clonotype was found a few times. What it recognizes is unknown. Sequence at one end of the junction differs from germline and may be a read error. Material: PBMCs, mostly from graft donor cells, obtained 360 days after TCRalphabeta/CD19-depleted stem cell transplant. The TCR originated in a male patient aged 2-15 years who had a stem cell transplant for acute lymphoblastic leukemia, so the T cells may come from the graft donor.

This CDR3 reads CASSVRPYNEQFF. CDR3 in DNA: TGTGCCAGCAGCGTACGTCCCTATAATGAGCAGTTCTTC. V is TRBV9 and J is TRBJ2-1; D call uncertain. Germline values: CDR1 SGDLS, CDR2 YYNGEE. CDR3 length: 13 residues.